The clone carrying this T cell receptor (beta chain) was seen more than once but under ten times. Its antigen is undetermined. The cDNA came from 5'RACE with 10-nucleotide random UMIs. From the 5' RACE reads, TCRdb called clonotypes with MiXCR, one entry per CDR3 protein. The table has some 50,000 distinct CDR3 sequences, more than 20% seen once. This entry is derived from a study of neurological immune-mediated disorders. Study findings and constraints: None of the CDR3 amino acid sequences of expanded clones were shared across subjects, and this suggested private repertoires in all groups. HTLV-1-associated myelopathy had the most TCR clonal expansion, while multiple sclerosis had the least, a level that fell below healthy controls.

Trimming took off 0 bases at V and 2 bases at J, with 14 bases between the two ends. Per germline, CDR1 KGHSH and CDR2 LQKENI. The CDR3 totals 17 residues. The sequenced sample was PBMCs. The source is a woman in her 70s in good health. The chain is built from TRBV18 and TRBJ2-1; D possibly corresponds to TRBD1 (7 bases). Here the CDR3 reads CASSPPAGQKAYNEQFF. In DNA, the CDR3 is TGTGCCAGCTCACCACCCGCGGGACAGAAGGCCTACAATGAGCAGTTCTTC.